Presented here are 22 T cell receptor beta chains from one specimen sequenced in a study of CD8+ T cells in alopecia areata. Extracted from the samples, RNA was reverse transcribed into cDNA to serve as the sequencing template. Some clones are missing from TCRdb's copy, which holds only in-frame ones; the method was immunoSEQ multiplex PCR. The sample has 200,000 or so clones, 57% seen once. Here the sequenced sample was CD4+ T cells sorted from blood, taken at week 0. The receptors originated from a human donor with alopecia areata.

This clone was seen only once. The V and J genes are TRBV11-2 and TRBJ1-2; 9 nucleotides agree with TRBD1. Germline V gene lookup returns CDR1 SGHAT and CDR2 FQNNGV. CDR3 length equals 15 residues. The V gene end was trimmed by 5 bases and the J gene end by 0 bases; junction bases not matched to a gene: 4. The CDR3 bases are TGTGCCAGCAGCACCGACAGGGGGGCTAACTATGGCTACACCTTC. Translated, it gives CASSTDRGANYGYTF.

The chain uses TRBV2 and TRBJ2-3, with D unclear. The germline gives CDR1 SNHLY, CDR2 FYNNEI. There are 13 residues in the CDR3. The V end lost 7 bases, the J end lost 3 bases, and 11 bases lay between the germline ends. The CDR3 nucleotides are TGTGCCAGCAAAAAAGGGCGTACAGATACGCAGTATTTT. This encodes CASKKGRTDTQYF.

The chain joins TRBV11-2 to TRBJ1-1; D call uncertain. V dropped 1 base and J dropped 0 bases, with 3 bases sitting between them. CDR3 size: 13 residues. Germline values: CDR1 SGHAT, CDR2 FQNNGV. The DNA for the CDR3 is TGTGCCAGCAGCTTAGGAGTGAACACTGAAGCTTTCTTT. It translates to CASSLGVNTEAFF.

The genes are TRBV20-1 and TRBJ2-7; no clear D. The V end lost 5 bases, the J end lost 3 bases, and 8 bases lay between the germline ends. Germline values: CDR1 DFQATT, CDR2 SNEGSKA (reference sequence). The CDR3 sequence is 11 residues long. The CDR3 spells CSAHTYYEQYF. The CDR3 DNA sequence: TGCAGTGCTCATACTTACTACGAGCAGTACTTC.

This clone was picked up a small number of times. For the CDR3, the DNA is TGCGCCAGCAGTCAATCGCACAGGAGCTACGAGCAGTACTTC. This translates into CASSQSHRSYEQYF. The chain carries TRBV23-1 and TRBJ2-7; tentatively, D is TRBD1 (5 bases). TRBV23-1 is classed as an ORF, of uncertain function. The CDR3 totals 14 residues. The germline V and J ends were trimmed by 0 bases and 3 bases, with 9 bases remaining between them.

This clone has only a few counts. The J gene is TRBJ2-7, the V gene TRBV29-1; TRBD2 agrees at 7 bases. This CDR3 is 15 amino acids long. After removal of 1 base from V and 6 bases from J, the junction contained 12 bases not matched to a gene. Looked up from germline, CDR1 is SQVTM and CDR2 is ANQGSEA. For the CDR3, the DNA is TGCAGCGTTGAAGTCTGGGAGGGGCCGCGGTTCGAGCAGTACTTC. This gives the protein CSVEVWEGPRFEQYF.

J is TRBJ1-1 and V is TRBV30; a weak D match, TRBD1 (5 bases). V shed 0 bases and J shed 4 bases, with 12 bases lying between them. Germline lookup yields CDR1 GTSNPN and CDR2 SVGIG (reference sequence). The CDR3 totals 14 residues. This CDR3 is CAWSVRQGGTEAFF. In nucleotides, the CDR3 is TGTGCCTGGAGTGTACGCCAGGGAGGCACTGAAGCTTTCTTT.

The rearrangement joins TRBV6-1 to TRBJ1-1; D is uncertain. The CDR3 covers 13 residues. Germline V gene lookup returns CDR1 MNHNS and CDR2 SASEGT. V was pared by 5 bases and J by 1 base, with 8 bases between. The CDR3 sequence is CASSSRGNTEAFF. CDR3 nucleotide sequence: TGTGCCAGCAGTTCCCGGGGGAACACTGAAGCTTTCTTT.

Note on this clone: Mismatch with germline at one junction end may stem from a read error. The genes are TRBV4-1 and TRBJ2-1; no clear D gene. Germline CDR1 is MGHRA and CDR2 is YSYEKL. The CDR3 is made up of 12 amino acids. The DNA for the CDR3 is TGCGCCAGCAGCCAAGATCCTAGTTTTAGAATCTTC. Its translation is CASSQDPSFRIF.

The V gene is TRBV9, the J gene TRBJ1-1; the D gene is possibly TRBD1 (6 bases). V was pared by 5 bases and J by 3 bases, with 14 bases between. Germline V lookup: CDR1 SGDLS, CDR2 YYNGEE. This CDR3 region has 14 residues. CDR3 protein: CASRKTGSHTEAFF. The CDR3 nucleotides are TGTGCCAGCAGGAAAACAGGGAGTCACACTGAAGCTTTCTTT. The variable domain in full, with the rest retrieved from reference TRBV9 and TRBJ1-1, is DSGVTQTPKHLITATGQRVTLRCSPRSGDLSVYWYQQSLDQGLQFLIQYYNGEERAKGNILERFSAQQFPDLHSELNLSSLELGDSALYFCASRKTGSHTEAFFGQGTRLTVV.

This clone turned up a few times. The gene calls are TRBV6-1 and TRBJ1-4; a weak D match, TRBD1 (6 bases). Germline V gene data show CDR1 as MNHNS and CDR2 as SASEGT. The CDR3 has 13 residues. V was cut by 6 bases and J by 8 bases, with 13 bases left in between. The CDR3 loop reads CASREEGGEKLFF. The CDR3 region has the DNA TGTGCCAGCAGGGAGGAAGGGGGGGAAAAACTGTTTTTT.

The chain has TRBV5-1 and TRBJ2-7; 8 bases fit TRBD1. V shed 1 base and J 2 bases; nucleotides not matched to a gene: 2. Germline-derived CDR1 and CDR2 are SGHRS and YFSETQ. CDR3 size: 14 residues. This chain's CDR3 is CASSLSTGAYEQYF. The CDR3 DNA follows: TGCGCCAGCAGCTTGTCGACAGGGGCCTACGAGCAGTACTTC.

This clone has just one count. CDR3 in amino acids: CASSFSPFSGSWSDEQYF. CDR3 coding DNA: TGTGCCAGCAGCTTTTCCCCGTTTAGCGGCTCATGGTCGGACGAGCAGTACTTC. The chain has TRBV5-4 and TRBJ2-7; the D gene is possibly TRBD2 (6 bases). CDR1 and CDR2 (germline): SGHNT, YYREEE (reference sequence). This CDR3 is built from 18 residues. Trimming cost V 2 bases and J 5 bases, with 26 bases left between them.

The CDR3 sequence: CSVERTLNTEAFF. The CDR3 DNA sequence: TGCAGCGTTGAGAGGACCCTGAACACTGAAGCTTTCTTT. The chain couples TRBV29-1 to TRBJ1-1; unclear D gene. The CDR3 runs to 13 residues. The V end lost 3 bases, the J end lost 0 bases, and 8 bases lay between the germline ends. Germline assignment: CDR1 SQVTM and CDR2 ANQGSEA.

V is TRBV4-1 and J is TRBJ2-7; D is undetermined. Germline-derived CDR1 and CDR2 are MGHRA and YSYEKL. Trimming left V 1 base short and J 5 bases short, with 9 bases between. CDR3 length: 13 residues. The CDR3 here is CASSQGTLDEQYF. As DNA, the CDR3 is TGCGCCAGCAGCCAAGGCACCCTGGACGAGCAGTACTTC.

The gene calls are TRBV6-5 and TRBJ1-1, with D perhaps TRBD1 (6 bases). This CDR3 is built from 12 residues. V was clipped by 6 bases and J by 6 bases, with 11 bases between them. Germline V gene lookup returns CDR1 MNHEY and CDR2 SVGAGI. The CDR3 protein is CASRMGAAEAFF. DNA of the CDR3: TGTGCCAGCAGGATGGGGGCGGCTGAAGCTTTCTTT.

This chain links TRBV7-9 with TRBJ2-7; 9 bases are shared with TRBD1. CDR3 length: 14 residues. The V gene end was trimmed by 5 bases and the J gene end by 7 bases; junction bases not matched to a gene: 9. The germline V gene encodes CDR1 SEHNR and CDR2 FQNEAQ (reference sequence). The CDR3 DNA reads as TGTGCCAGCAGCCCCGGGACAGGGCCCGAGGAGCAGTACTTC. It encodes CASSPGTGPEEQYF. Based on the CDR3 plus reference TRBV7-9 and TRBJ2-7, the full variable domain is DTGVSQNPRHKITKRGQNVTFRCDPISEHNRLYWYRQTLGQGPEFLTYFQNEAQLEKSRLLSDRFSAERPKGSFSTLEIQRTEQGDSAMYLCASSPGTGPEEQYFGPGTRLTVT.

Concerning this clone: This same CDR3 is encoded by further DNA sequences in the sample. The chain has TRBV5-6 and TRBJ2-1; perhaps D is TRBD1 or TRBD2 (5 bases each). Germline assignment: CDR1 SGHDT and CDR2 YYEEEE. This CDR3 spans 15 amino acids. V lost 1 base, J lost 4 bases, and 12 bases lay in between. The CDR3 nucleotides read TGTGCCAGCAGCTTGCCCCGGGGCCGATACAATGAGCAGTTCTTC. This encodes CASSLPRGRYNEQFF.

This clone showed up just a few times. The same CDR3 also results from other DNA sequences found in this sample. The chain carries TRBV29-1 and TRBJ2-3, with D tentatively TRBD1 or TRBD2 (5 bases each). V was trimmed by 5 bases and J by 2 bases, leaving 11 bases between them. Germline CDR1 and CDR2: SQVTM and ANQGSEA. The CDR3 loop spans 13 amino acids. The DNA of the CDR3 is TGCAGCGTTAGGGGACGGATCACAGATACGCAGTATTTT. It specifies CSVRGRITDTQYF.

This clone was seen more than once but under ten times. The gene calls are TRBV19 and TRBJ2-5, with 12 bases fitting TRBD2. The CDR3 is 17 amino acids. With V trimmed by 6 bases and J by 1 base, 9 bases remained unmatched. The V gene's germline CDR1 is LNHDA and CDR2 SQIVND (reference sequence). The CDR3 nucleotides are TGTGCCAGTAGCTTACCGGGACTAGCGGGCCTCCAAGAGACCCAGTACTTC. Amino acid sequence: CASSLPGLAGLQETQYF.

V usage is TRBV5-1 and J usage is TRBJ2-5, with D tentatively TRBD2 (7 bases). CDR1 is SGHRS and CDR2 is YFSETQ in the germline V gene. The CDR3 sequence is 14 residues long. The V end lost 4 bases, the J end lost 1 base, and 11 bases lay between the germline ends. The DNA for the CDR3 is TGCGCCAGCAGCACAGGGAGGGGCCAAGAGACCCAGTACTTC. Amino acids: CASSTGRGQETQYF.

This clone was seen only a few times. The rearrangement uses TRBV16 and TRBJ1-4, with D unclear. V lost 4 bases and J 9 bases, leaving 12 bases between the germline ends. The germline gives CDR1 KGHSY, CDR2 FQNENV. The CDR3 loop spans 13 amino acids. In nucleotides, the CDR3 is TGTGCCAGCAGCCTAGAGGGCGGCCAAAAACTGTTTTTT. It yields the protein CASSLEGGQKLFF.